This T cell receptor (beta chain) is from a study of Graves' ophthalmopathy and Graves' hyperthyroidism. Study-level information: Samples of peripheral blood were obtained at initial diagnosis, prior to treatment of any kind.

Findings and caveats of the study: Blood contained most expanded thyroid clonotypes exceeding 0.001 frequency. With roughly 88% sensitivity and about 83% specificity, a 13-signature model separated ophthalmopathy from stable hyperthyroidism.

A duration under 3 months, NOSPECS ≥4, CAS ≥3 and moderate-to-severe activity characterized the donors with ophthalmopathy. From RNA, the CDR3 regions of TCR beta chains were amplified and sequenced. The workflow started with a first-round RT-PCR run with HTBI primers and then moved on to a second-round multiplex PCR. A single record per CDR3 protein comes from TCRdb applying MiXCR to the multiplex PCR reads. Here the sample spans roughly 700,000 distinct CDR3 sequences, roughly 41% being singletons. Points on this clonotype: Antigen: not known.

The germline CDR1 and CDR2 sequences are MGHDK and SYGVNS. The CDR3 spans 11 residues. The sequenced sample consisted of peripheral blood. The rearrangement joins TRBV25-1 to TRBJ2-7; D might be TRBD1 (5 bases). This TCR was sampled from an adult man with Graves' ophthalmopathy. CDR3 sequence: CAIRAPYEQYF. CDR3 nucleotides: TGTGCTATCAGGGCACCTTACGAGCAGTACTTC.